The 4 T cell receptor beta chains in this list originate from one sample, sequenced in a study of CD8+ T cells in alopecia areata. After isolation, RNA underwent reverse transcription to generate cDNA as the sequencing template. Sequenced by immunoSEQ multiplex PCR; TCRdb stores in-frame clones only, minus some. The sample has roughly 140,000 clones, more than 55% seen once; the top ten hold about 38%. The sample taken for sequencing was CD8+ T cells sorted from blood. Receptor source: a human donor in good health.

In its sample, this clone was seen a few times. The V gene is TRBV25-1, the J gene TRBJ2-7, with no clear D. Germline CDR1 reads MGHDK; CDR2 reads SYGVNS. CDR3 length equals 13 residues. V lost 0 bases to trimming and J lost 6 bases, with 9 bases between them. This CDR3 is CASSEYITGEQYF. CDR3 in DNA: TGTGCCAGCAGTGAATATATAACCGGCGAGCAGTACTTC.

This clone was detected only a few times. The chain couples TRBV21-1 to TRBJ2-1. TRBV21-1 is a documented pseudogene. This CDR3 has 11 residues. The CDR3 DNA is TGTGCCAGCAGCAGGGGCAATGAGCAGTTCTTC. Amino acids: CASSRGNEQFF.

A few counts support this clone. V usage is TRBV11-2 and J usage is TRBJ2-5; D not resolved. The CDR3 is 14 residues long. The ends were cut back, 0 bases at V and 4 bases at J, with 9 bases in the middle. Germline loops: CDR1 SGHAT, CDR2 FQNNGV. The CDR3 loop is CASSLDGIAETQYF. DNA of the CDR3: TGTGCCAGCAGCTTAGATGGTATAGCAGAGACCCAGTACTTC. Variable domain in full (rest from reference TRBV11-2 and TRBJ2-5): EAGVAQSPRYKIIEKRQSVAFWCNPISGHATLYWYQQILGQGPKLLIQFQNNGVVDDSQLPKDRFSAERLKGVDSTLKIQPAKLEDSAVYLCASSLDGIAETQYFGPGTRLLVL.

This sequence joins TRBV5-6 and TRBJ2-5; unclear D gene. This CDR3 has 11 residues. V was cut by 7 bases and J by 2 bases, with 6 bases left in between. CDR1 and CDR2 from the germline V gene are SGHDT and YYEEEE. The CDR3 sequence is CASGEQETQYF. The CDR3, as DNA: TGTGCCAGCGGCGAGCAAGAGACCCAGTACTTC. Using reference TRBV5-6 and TRBJ2-5 for the parts outside the CDR3, the full variable domain is DAGVTQSPTHLIKTRGQQVTLRCSPKSGHDTVSWYQQALGQGPQFIFQYYEEEERQRGNFPDRFSGHQFPNYSSELNVNALLLGDSALYLCASGEQETQYFGPGTRLLVL.